These 31 T cell receptor beta chains share one sample of origin, sequenced in a study of blood T cell repertoires in COVID-19. Clones were read by immunoSEQ multiplex PCR, and TCRdb kept only the in-frame ones, dropping some. This table holds roughly 76,000 clones, roughly 89% found once. The sequencing input was peripheral blood. The origin of the receptors is a man aged 70-80 years with active or convalescent COVID-19.

The chain is built from TRBV19 and TRBJ1-5; D is perhaps TRBD1 (5 bases). Germline V gene lookup returns CDR1 LNHDA and CDR2 SQIVND (reference sequence). The CDR3 covers 13 residues. Trimming removed 3 bases from V and 6 bases from J, with 9 bases in between. The chain's CDR3 is CASSIPGFQPQHF. DNA for the CDR3: TGTGCCAGTAGTATCCCAGGGTTTCAGCCCCAGCATTTT. Full variable domain (rest looked up from reference TRBV19 and TRBJ1-5): DGGITQSPKYLFRKEGQNVTLSCEQNLNHDAMYWYRQDPGQGLRLIYYSQIVNDFQKGDIAEGYSVSREKKESFPLTVTSAQKNPTAFYLCASSIPGFQPQHFGDGTRLSIL.

This clone was seen once. This sequence joins TRBV5-4 and TRBJ1-1; tentative D call: TRBD1 (5 bases). The CDR3 length is 14 residues. V gave up 4 bases and J gave up 0 bases, with 10 bases separating them. Germline V gene lookup returns CDR1 SGHNT and CDR2 YYREEE (reference sequence). CDR3 DNA: TGTGCCAGCAGCACGGGACTGGTGAACACTGAAGCTTTCTTT. Translation: CASSTGLVNTEAFF.

This clone has just a few counts. The chain carries TRBV6-6 and TRBJ1-5; the D is unclear. The V end lost 6 bases, the J end lost 0 bases, and 6 bases lay between the germline ends. Looked up from germline, CDR1 is MNHNY and CDR2 is SVGAGI (reference sequence). This CDR3 comprises 13 residues. CDR3 sequence reads: CASSLDSNQPQHF. Written as DNA, the CDR3 is TGTGCCAGCAGCCTAGATAGCAATCAGCCCCAGCATTTT.

Remarks on this clone: The junction shows a germline mismatch at one end, possibly a read error. The chain recombines TRBV7-7 with TRBJ2-7, with TRBD1 matching over 8 bases. The germline V gene encodes CDR1 SSHAT and CDR2 FNYEAQ (reference sequence). This CDR3 contains 17 residues. The CDR3 bases are TGTGCTAGCAGCCCTTTAGCCTTGGGACAGGCAACTACGGAGCAGTACTTC. It is translated as CASSPLALGQATTEQYF.

The chain uses TRBV2 and TRBJ1-1, with D unclear. The CDR3 spans 13 residues. Germline-derived CDR1 and CDR2 are SNHLY and FYNNEI. Trimming shortened V by 7 bases and J by 3 bases, and 12 bases separated the two germline ends. CDR3 DNA: TGTGCCAGCACCCTAGGTGCGGACACTGAAGCTTTCTTT. This gives the protein CASTLGADTEAFF.

The chain carries TRBV5-4 and TRBJ2-7; weak D call: TRBD2 (6 bases). In germline, CDR1 is SGHNT, CDR2 YYREEE (reference sequence). The CDR3 is made up of 13 amino acids. V lost 3 bases and J lost 3, with 10 bases in between. DNA for the CDR3: TGTGCCAGCAGCTGGGGGGACCGCTACGAGCAGTACTTC. This encodes CASSWGDRYEQYF.

The chain couples TRBV27 to TRBJ2-7; D not certain. The CDR3 covers 19 residues. Germline-derived CDR1 and CDR2 are MNHEY and SMNVEV (reference sequence). The V and J ends lost 3 bases and 0 bases respectively, with 24 bases between them. Here the CDR3 DNA reads TGTGCCAGCAGTTTGTGTACTACTCATATAGTACCTAGCTCCTACGAGCAGTACTTC. Its protein is CASSLCTTHIVPSSYEQYF.

V usage is TRBV10-3 and J usage is TRBJ1-5, with 8 nucleotides matching TRBD1. V lost 2 bases and J lost 6; bases outside the gene matches: 3. The germline gives CDR1 ENHRY, CDR2 SYGVKD. The CDR3 runs 14 residues. Here the CDR3 DNA reads TGTGCCATCAGTGAGGGACAGGGCGGTCAGCCCCAGCATTTT. It is translated as CAISEGQGGQPQHF.

The CDR3 spells CASSRQGLTYEQYF. The CDR3 DNA is TGTGCCAGCAGTCGACAGGGCCTGACCTACGAGCAGTACTTC. The V and J genes are TRBV6-2 or TRBV6-3 and TRBJ2-7; 7 nucleotides align to TRBD1. V trimming: 5 bases; J trimming: 2 bases; junction bases outside the gene matches: 6. The CDR3 totals 14 residues. The V gene's germline CDR1 is MNHEY and CDR2 SVGEGT.

The chain joins TRBV27 to TRBJ1-2; 9 positions agree with TRBD1. The V segment lost 2 bases and the J segment 5 bases; nucleotides outside the gene matches: 9. CDR1 MNHEY and CDR2 SMNVEV come from the germline V gene (reference sequence). This CDR3 has 16 amino acids. This CDR3 reads CASSLTPGQGSYGYTF. CDR3 in DNA: TGTGCCAGCAGTTTAACCCCGGGACAGGGAAGTTATGGCTACACCTTC.

A single count supports this clone. The chain recombines TRBV11-2 with TRBJ1-4; D is ambiguous. Trimming took off 5 bases at V and 7 bases at J, with 11 bases between the two ends. CDR1 is SGHAT, CDR2 FQNNGV, per germline. The CDR3 is 13 amino acids. The CDR3: CASSPGSGEKLFF. In DNA, the CDR3 is TGTGCCAGCAGCCCGGGATCGGGTGAAAAACTGTTTTTT.

This clone was seen a single time. The V and J genes are TRBV11-2 and TRBJ2-3; D perhaps matches TRBD1 (8 bases). The V gene's germline CDR1 is SGHAT and CDR2 FQNNGV. Between the trimmed V and J ends, which lost 7 bases and 1 base, there was a span of 15 bases. This CDR3 is built from 15 residues. Written as DNA, the CDR3 is TGTGCCAGCATCACAGCGGGACAGGGCACAGATACGCAGTATTTT. Translating it yields CASITAGQGTDTQYF.

This sequence joins TRBV30 and TRBJ2-1; 10 bases map to TRBD2. Trimming at V came to 0 bases and at J to 10 bases, leaving 6 bases not matched to a gene. The CDR3 consists of 14 residues. Germline loops: CDR1 GTSNPN, CDR2 SVGIG (reference sequence). The CDR3 DNA follows: TGTGCCTGGAGTGTACTGAGCGGGAGGGGCGAGCAGTTCTTC. It codes for CAWSVLSGRGEQFF. Complete variable domain (other parts from reference TRBV30 and TRBJ2-1): SQTIHQWPATLVQPVGSPLSLECTVEGTSNPNLYWYRQAAGRGLQLLFYSVGIGQISSEVPQNLSASRPQDRQFILSSKKLLLSDSGFYLCAWSVLSGRGEQFFGPGTRLTVL.

The J gene is TRBJ1-5, the V gene TRBV6-5; a possible D gene is TRBD1 (6 bases). The CDR3 consists of 13 residues. Trimming cost V 10 bases and J 0 bases, with 10 bases left between them. CDR1 and CDR2 from the germline V gene are MNHEY and SVGAGI. The CDR3: CATGQNSNQPQHF. The DNA for the CDR3 is TGTGCCACCGGACAGAATAGCAATCAGCCCCAGCATTTT.

In this sample, this clone turned up a few times. The chain has TRBV7-2 and TRBJ2-3; 8 bases line up with TRBD2. J was trimmed by 3 bases and V by 1 base; bases with no gene match: 6. The CDR3 is 16 residues long. CDR1 and CDR2 from the germline V gene are SGHTA and FQGNSA. The CDR3 nucleotides read TGTGCCAGCAGCTTAGTGCCGGGAGGGCGAACAGATACGCAGTATTTT. This gives the protein CASSLVPGGRTDTQYF.

This rearrangement joins TRBV18 to TRBJ1-3; 9 nucleotides match TRBD1. This CDR3 has 16 residues. The V and J ends lost 1 base and 3 bases, in that order; junction bases with no gene match: 4. Germline CDR1 and CDR2: KGHSH and LQKENI. DNA of the CDR3: TGTGCCAGCTCACCACAAACAGGGGGCATTGGAAACACCATATATTTT. Its protein is CASSPQTGGIGNTIYF. Full variable domain (missing parts from reference TRBV18 and TRBJ1-3): NAGVMQNPRHLVRRRGQEARLRCSPMKGHSHVYWYRQLPEEGLKFMVYLQKENIIDESGMPKERFSAEFPKEGPSILRIQQVVRGDSAAYFCASSPQTGGIGNTIYFGEGSWLTVV.

V gene TRBV24-1 combines with J gene TRBJ2-1, with TRBD2 matching 10 bases. V shed 4 bases, J shed 7 bases, and the junction held 6 bases outside the gene matches. Per the germline V gene, CDR1 is KGHDR and CDR2 is SFDVKD. This CDR3 spans 15 amino acids. DNA of the CDR3: TGTGCCACCAGTGACCCGGGACTAGCGAGTAATGAGCAGTTCTTC. It is translated as CATSDPGLASNEQFF.

This rearrangement joins TRBV18 to TRBJ1-6; 7 nucleotides line up with TRBD1. The CDR3 is 14 residues long. The trim removed 3 bases at V and 10 bases at J, leaving 6 bases unmatched. Per germline, CDR1 KGHSH and CDR2 LQKENI. The CDR3 region is CASSPDREHSPLHF. The CDR3 DNA reads TGTGCCAGCTCACCCGACAGGGAGCACTCACCCCTCCACTTT.

V and J are TRBV2 and TRBJ2-3, with 8 nucleotides matching TRBD2. Germline CDR1 and CDR2: SNHLY and FYNNEI. The trim removed 3 bases at V and 1 base at J, leaving 6 bases unmatched. The CDR3 is made up of 16 amino acids. CDR3 nucleotides: TGTGCCAGCAGTGAGTCCAGCGGGAGTCGCACAGATACGCAGTATTTT. This sequence encodes CASSESSGSRTDTQYF.

This clone has a handful of counts. This rearrangement joins TRBV18 to TRBJ1-1; D gene unclear. Deletions cut 6 bases from V and 0 bases from J, with 11 bases between. Germline assignment: CDR1 KGHSH and CDR2 LQKENI. The CDR3 length is 14 residues. The CDR3 nucleotides are TGTGCCAGCTCGGGCCAGGCCGTGAACACTGAAGCTTTCTTT. It yields the protein CASSGQAVNTEAFF.

V and J are TRBV7-3 and TRBJ1-3; D gene ambiguous. The germline CDR1 and CDR2 sequences are SGHTA and FQGTGA. The CDR3 sequence is 17 residues long. Trimming removed 5 bases at V and 0 bases at J, with 17 bases between. The CDR3 coding sequence is TGTGCCAGCAGCCCATCCATGGCGGGCAGCTCTGGAAACACCATATATTTT. Translating it yields CASSPSMAGSSGNTIYF.

The chain uses TRBV5-6 and TRBJ2-7, with TRBD1 as a possible D gene (5 bases). V was pared by 3 bases and J by 3 bases, with 7 bases between. The CDR3 is made up of 12 amino acids. In germline, CDR1 is SGHDT, CDR2 YYEEEE. The CDR3 DNA follows: TGTGCCAGCAGCTCGACAGTCTACGAGCAGTACTTC. It specifies CASSSTVYEQYF.

This clone was seen a single time. The chain is built from TRBV28 and TRBJ2-7; perhaps TRBD2 as D (5 bases). In germline, CDR1 is MDHEN, CDR2 SYDVKM. V was cut by 6 bases and J by 1 base, with 10 bases left in between. There are 13 residues in the CDR3. The CDR3 here is CASRIGISYEQYF. The CDR3 region has the DNA TGTGCCAGCAGAATCGGGATTTCCTACGAGCAGTACTTC.

The count of this clone is one. V and J are TRBV30 and TRBJ1-5, with D possibly being TRBD1 (6 bases). The germline CDR1 and CDR2 sequences are GTSNPN and SVGIG (reference sequence). V dropped 2 bases and J dropped 7 bases, with 15 bases sitting between them. This CDR3 is 14 amino acids long. DNA for the CDR3: TGTGCCTGGAGTAGTACAGGGATGCGCCAGCCCCAGCATTTT. It yields the protein CAWSSTGMRQPQHF.

The chain joins TRBV7-2 to TRBJ1-5, with 8 bases fitting TRBD1. Germline CDR1 and CDR2: SGHTA and FQGNSA. CDR3 size: 13 residues. J gave up 7 bases and V 3 bases, and 2 bases lay outside the gene matches. CDR3 sequence: CASSLDREQPQHF. DNA of the CDR3: TGTGCCAGCAGCTTGGACAGGGAACAGCCCCAGCATTTT.

The chain recombines TRBV12-3 or TRBV12-4 with TRBJ1-1; D is undetermined. V was pared by 6 bases and J by 10 bases, with 15 bases between. This CDR3 comprises 12 residues. The CDR3 nucleotides read TGTGCCAGCAGCCTACTTATCTCCGGAGCTTTCTTT. Amino acids: CASSLLISGAFF.

The chain has TRBV5-1 and TRBJ2-7; 8 nucleotides agree with TRBD1. V shed 3 bases and J 4 bases; nucleotides not matched to a gene: 6. Germline lookup yields CDR1 SGHRS and CDR2 YFSETQ. The length of the CDR3 is 14 residues. The CDR3 loop is CASSYDRGRYEQYF. The CDR3, as DNA: TGCGCCAGCAGCTACGACAGGGGTCGATACGAGCAGTACTTC.

This rearrangement joins TRBV2 to TRBJ1-1; 7 nucleotides align to TRBD1. Germline trimming cut 6 bases from V and 1 base from J; bases unmatched to any gene: 5. There are 14 residues in the CDR3. The germline V gene encodes CDR1 SNHLY and CDR2 FYNNEI. The CDR3 loop reads CASRYGQENTEAFF. CDR3 DNA: TGTGCCAGCAGATATGGACAGGAGAACACTGAAGCTTTCTTT.

V is TRBV28 and J is TRBJ2-3, with 8 bases matching TRBD2. The CDR3 totals 16 residues. After removal of 4 bases from V and 2 bases from J, the junction contained 8 bases not matched to a gene. The germline V gene has CDR1 MDHEN and CDR2 SYDVKM. This CDR3 is CASSSSGTSITDTQYF. CDR3 sequence (DNA): TGTGCCAGCAGTTCGTCCGGGACTAGTATCACAGATACGCAGTATTTT.

The chain is built from TRBV6-6 and TRBJ1-6; D not resolved. Trimming stripped 2 bases from V and 9 bases from J, with 17 bases between. The CDR3 runs to 16 residues. Germline CDR1 MNHNY, CDR2 SVGAGI (reference sequence). In DNA form, the CDR3 reads TGTGCCAGCAGTTACGGGCGGGAACCAGAGGGTTCACCCCTCCACTTT. Translating it yields CASSYGREPEGSPLHF.

The count of this clone is one. The chain links TRBV9 to TRBJ1-1; 7 positions match TRBD1. The junction had 5 bases not matched to a gene; V was cut back by 0 bases and J by 3 bases. Germline values: CDR1 SGDLS, CDR2 YYNGEE. CDR3 size: 15 residues. The CDR3 sequence: CASSVDGRGDTEAFF. DNA of the CDR3: TGTGCCAGCAGCGTAGACGGCAGGGGGGACACTGAAGCTTTCTTT.